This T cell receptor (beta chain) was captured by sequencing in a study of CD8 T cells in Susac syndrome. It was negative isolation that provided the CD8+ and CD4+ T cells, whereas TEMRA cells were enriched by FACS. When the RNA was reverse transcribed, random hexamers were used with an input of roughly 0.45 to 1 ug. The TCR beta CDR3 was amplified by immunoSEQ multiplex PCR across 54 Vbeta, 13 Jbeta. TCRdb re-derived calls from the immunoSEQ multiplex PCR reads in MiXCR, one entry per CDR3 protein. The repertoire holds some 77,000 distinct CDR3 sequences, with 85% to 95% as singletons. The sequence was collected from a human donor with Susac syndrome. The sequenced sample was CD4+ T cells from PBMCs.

CDR3 sequence reads: CSARVPDIQETQYF. CDR3 DNA: TGCAGTGCTAGAGTGCCAGATATACAAGAGACCCAGTACTTC. The V and J genes are TRBV20-1 and TRBJ2-5; D ambiguous. Germline assignment: CDR1 DFQATT and CDR2 SNEGSKA (reference sequence). CDR3 length: 14 amino acids. V was pared by 1 base and J by 2 bases, with 11 bases between.